The rows below give T cell receptor beta chains drawn from one sample of a study of blood T cell repertoires in COVID-19. Repertoires were generated with immunoSEQ multiplex PCR, while TCRdb's copy carries only in-frame clones and drops some. This sample carries about 270,000 clones, 82% of them seen once, and the ten largest clones take less than 4%. The source material was peripheral blood. The receptors here all came from a woman aged 18-29 years with acute or convalescent COVID-19. CDR3s include the opening cysteine and the closing phenylalanine or tryptophan. Rows give clone size only sometimes, using once, few, many, or a class for an expanded clone.

J gene,V gene,clone size,CDR3 protein
TRBJ2-1,TRBV5-4,-,CTSAGGGPSSYNEQFF
TRBJ1-3,TRBV21-1,few,CASIREDSGNTIYF
TRBJ2-7,TRBV21-1,-,CASRGTGASYEQYF
TRBJ2-1,TRBV28,-,CASSLDGNNEQFF
TRBJ1-2,TRBV5-8,-,CASSLNNNYGYTF
TRBJ2-2,TRBV5-1,few,CASSYKIRATGSPGELFF
TRBJ2-7,TRBV19,once,CASTGTGGHEQYF
TRBJ1-2,TRBV19,-,CASLTGTGGVGSGYTF
TRBJ1-2,TRBV27,-,CASSLSGGNGYTF
TRBJ2-3,TRBV6-5,-,CATAYGQGGPNTQYF
TRBJ1-1,TRBV6-5,-,CASRLGPNTEAFF
TRBJ1-6,TRBV27,-,CASSLSFGGEYNSPLHF
TRBJ2-7,TRBV5-6,-,CASSLGLAGVSYEQYF
TRBJ2-7,TRBV15,-,CATSSPGTGSEQYF
TRBJ1-2,TRBV11-2,once,CASSYGLESSGTF
TRBJ2-7,TRBV11-2,-,CASRPGSGRGWGEQYF
TRBJ2-1,TRBV7-2,-,CASSSLRRAYNEQFF